This TCR beta chain was sequenced in a study of cytomegalovirus exposure and HLA in healthy donors. The PCR used 60 Vbeta and 13 Jbeta primers. Per the study methods: Later analysis identified 88 million or so unique TCR beta chains, approximately 10 million shared. The assay was immunoSEQ multiplex PCR, and TCRdb's table has in-frame clones only and misses some. The DNA gave D and trimming, while V, J and clone size come from that table. The table records roughly 130,000 clones, just under 75% of them present only once. Specimen: PBMCs. The TCR comes from a man aged 35-49 years in good health and CMV-seropositive.

The chain's CDR3 is CASRPQGQGETQYF. For the CDR3, the DNA is TGTGCCAGTAGACCCCAGGGGCAGGGAGAGACCCAGTACTTC. The rearrangement uses TRBV19 and TRBJ2-5; D may be TRBD1 (6 bases). V dropped 6 bases and J dropped 4 bases, with 15 bases sitting between them. Germline CDR1 reads LNHDA; CDR2 reads SQIVND (reference sequence). There are 14 residues in the CDR3.